Shown below are 12 T cell receptor beta chains from a single sample sequenced in a study of OX40 agonist ivuxolimab in advanced cancers. Sequenced by immunoSEQ multiplex PCR; TCRdb stores in-frame clones only, minus some. The repertoire holds 20,000 or so clones, with 75% to 90% as singletons. The source was CD4+ or CD8+ T cells sorted from blood, collected in a trial of the OX40 agonist ivuxolimab. These receptors came from an adult with an advanced solid tumor such as melanoma, head and neck, liver or kidney cancer.

This chain joins TRBV6-5 and TRBJ1-1; TRBD1 matches at 7 bases. Germline CDR1 and CDR2: MNHEY and SVGAGI. This CDR3 has 12 amino acids. Trimming took 6 bases from V and 7 from J; bases not matched to a gene: 5. The CDR3 bases are TGTGCCAGCAGGAACAGGGGAGGTGAAGCTTTCTTT. Its translation: CASRNRGGEAFF.

The chain's CDR3 is CASSPRGGRLKNYYTF. For the CDR3, the DNA is TGTGCCAGCAGCCCGAGAGGGGGCCGATTAAAGAACTACTACACCTTC. J is TRBJ1-2 and V is TRBV9; 7 positions agree with TRBD1. V lost 4 bases to trimming and J lost 10 bases; unmatched junction nucleotides: 19. The CDR3 is 16 residues long. The germline V gene encodes CDR1 SGDLS and CDR2 YYNGEE. Full variable domain (remainder filled in from reference TRBV9 and TRBJ1-2): DSGVTQTPKHLITATGQRVTLRCSPRSGDLSVYWYQQSLDQGLQFLIQYYNGEERAKGNILERFSAQQFPDLHSELNLSSLELGDSALYFCASSPRGGRLKNYYTFGSGTRLTVV.

This clone was seen just once. J is TRBJ1-2 and V is TRBV4-1, with no clear D. Per germline, CDR1 MGHRA and CDR2 YSYEKL. V shed 0 bases and J shed 1 base, with 12 bases lying between them. The CDR3 runs to 16 residues. The CDR3 region is CASSQETGSVNYGYTF. DNA for the CDR3: TGCGCCAGCAGCCAAGAAACGGGTTCGGTTAACTATGGCTACACCTTC.

The V call is TRBV29-1, the J call TRBJ1-4; no definite D call. There are 11 residues in the CDR3. Germline CDR1 reads SQVTM; CDR2 reads ANQGSEA. Trimming took 6 bases from V and 12 from J, leaving 14 bases between them. The CDR3 spells CSVAHGRELFF. As DNA, the CDR3 is TGCAGCGTCGCACATGGTCGCGAACTGTTTTTT.

Only one count was recorded for this clone. The chain combines TRBV14 with TRBJ2-3, with 8 nucleotides matching TRBD1. There are 17 residues in the CDR3. Trimming removed 1 base from V and 4 bases from J; junction bases left unmatched: 10. Germline CDR1 reads SGHDN; CDR2 reads FVKESK. The CDR3 spells CASSQVAGTGGPDTQYF. Written as DNA, the CDR3 is TGTGCCAGCAGCCAAGTCGCCGGGACAGGAGGTCCAGATACGCAGTATTTT.

This chain connects TRBV6-5 to TRBJ1-2; D is unclear. This CDR3 comprises 11 residues. The V and J ends lost 8 bases and 8 bases respectively, with 12 bases between them. Germline lookup yields CDR1 MNHEY and CDR2 SVGAGI. The CDR3 region is CASQSPYGYTF. Here the CDR3 DNA reads TGTGCCAGCCAATCCCCCTACGGCTACACCTTC.

The chain carries TRBV19 and TRBJ1-5; 8 positions agree with TRBD1. CDR1 is LNHDA and CDR2 is SQIVND in the germline V gene (reference sequence). The CDR3 has 16 amino acids. Unmatched junction bases numbered 8, after V lost 3 bases and J lost 4 bases. The CDR3: CASSISAGGRNQPQHF. CDR3 nucleotide sequence: TGTGCCAGTAGTATCTCGGCAGGGGGCAGAAATCAGCCCCAGCATTTT. Full variable domain (remainder filled in from reference TRBV19 and TRBJ1-5): DGGITQSPKYLFRKEGQNVTLSCEQNLNHDAMYWYRQDPGQGLRLIYYSQIVNDFQKGDIAEGYSVSREKKESFPLTVTSAQKNPTAFYLCASSISAGGRNQPQHFGDGTRLSIL.

The rearrangement uses TRBV7-3 and TRBJ1-1; 9 nucleotides line up with TRBD1. Per germline, CDR1 SGHTA and CDR2 FQGTGA. Trimming cost V 3 bases and J 7 bases; bases outside gene matches: 6. The CDR3 has 14 amino acids. The CDR3 region is CASSFGTGGDEAFF. In DNA, the CDR3 is TGTGCCAGCAGCTTTGGAACAGGGGGCGATGAAGCTTTCTTT.

V and J are TRBV5-1 and TRBJ1-2, with D hard to call. The germline V gene has CDR1 SGHRS and CDR2 YFSETQ. The CDR3 has 13 amino acids. V dropped 0 bases and J dropped 7 bases, with 10 bases sitting between them. The DNA for the CDR3 is TGCGCCAGCAGCTTGGTGGGTACCGGTGGCTACACCTTC. It encodes CASSLVGTGGYTF.

This chain connects TRBV6-5 to TRBJ2-5; tentatively, D is TRBD2 (5 bases). The CDR3 consists of 13 residues. V shed 6 bases and J shed 3 bases, with 11 bases lying between them. Looked up from germline, CDR1 is MNHEY and CDR2 is SVGAGI. In nucleotides, the CDR3 is TGTGCCAGCAGACCAACTAGTAAAGAGACCCAGTACTTC. Residues: CASRPTSKETQYF.

This chain connects TRBV18 to TRBJ2-5; a weak D match, TRBD2 (6 bases). This CDR3 spans 15 amino acids. Germline V gives CDR1 KGHSH, CDR2 LQKENI. Trimming shortened V by 2 bases and J by 4 bases, and 14 bases separated the two germline ends. The CDR3 DNA reads TGTGCCAGCTCACCAAAAGCGGGTGCTAGAGAGACCCAGTACTTC. It codes for CASSPKAGARETQYF.

V and J are TRBV9 and TRBJ1-1; no clear D. The CDR3 has 14 amino acids. Per the germline V gene, CDR1 is SGDLS and CDR2 is YYNGEE. Deletions cut 4 bases from V and 0 bases from J, with 10 bases between. CDR3 sequence reads: CASSLQPMNTEAFF. CDR3 DNA sequence: TGTGCCAGCAGCTTACAGCCAATGAACACTGAAGCTTTCTTT.